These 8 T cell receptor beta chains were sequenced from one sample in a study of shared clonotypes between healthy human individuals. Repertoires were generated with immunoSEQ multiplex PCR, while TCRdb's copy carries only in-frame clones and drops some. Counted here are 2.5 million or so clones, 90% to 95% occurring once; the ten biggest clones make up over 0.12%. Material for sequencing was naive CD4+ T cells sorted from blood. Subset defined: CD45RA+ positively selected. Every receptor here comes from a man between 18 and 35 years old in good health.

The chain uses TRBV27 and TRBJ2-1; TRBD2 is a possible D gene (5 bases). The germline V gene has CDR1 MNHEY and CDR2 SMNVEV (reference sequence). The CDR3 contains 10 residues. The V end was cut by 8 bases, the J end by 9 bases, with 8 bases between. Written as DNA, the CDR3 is TGTGCCAGCGAGGAGGCTGAGCAGTTCTTC. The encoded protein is CASEEAEQFF.

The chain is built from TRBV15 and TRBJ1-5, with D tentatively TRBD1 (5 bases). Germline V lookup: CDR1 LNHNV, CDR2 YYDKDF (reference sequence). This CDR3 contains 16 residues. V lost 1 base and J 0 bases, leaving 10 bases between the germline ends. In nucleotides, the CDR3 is TGTGCCACCAGCAGAGCACTCGACAGTAGCAATCAGCCCCAGCATTTT. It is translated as CATSRALDSSNQPQHF.

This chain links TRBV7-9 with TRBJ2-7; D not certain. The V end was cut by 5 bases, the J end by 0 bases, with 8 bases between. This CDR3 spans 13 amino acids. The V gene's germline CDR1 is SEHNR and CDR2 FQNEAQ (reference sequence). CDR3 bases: TGTGCCAGCAGCCTAACGAGCTCCTACGAGCAGTACTTC. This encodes CASSLTSSYEQYF.

CDR3 DNA sequence: TGTGCCAACAAGGCCCCGGGACAGACCTCCTACGAGCAGTACTTC. It yields the protein CANKAPGQTSYEQYF. The J gene is TRBJ2-7, the V gene TRBV6-4, with TRBD1 identical over 7 bases. V dropped 10 bases and J dropped 0; count of bases not matched to a gene: 12. The CDR3 loop spans 15 amino acids. Germline V gene sequence: CDR1 MRHNA, CDR2 SNTAGT.

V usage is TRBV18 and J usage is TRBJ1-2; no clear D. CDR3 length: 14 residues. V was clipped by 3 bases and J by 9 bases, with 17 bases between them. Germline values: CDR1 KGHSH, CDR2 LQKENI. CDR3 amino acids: CASSPRQPGTSYTF. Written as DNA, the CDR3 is TGTGCCAGCTCACCTCGGCAGCCGGGTACGAGCTACACCTTC.

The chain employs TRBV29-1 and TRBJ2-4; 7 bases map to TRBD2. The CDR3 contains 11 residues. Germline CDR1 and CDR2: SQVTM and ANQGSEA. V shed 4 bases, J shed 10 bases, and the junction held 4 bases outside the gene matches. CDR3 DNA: TGCAGCGTTGCGCCGGGGGGAATTCAGTACTTC. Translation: CSVAPGGIQYF.

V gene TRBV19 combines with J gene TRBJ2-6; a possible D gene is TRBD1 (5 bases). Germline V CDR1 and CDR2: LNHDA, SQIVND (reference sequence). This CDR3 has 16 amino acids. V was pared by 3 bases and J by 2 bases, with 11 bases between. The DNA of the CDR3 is TGTGCCAGTAGTATGAGACAGCCACCTGGGGCCAACGTCCTGACTTTC. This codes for CASSMRQPPGANVLTF.

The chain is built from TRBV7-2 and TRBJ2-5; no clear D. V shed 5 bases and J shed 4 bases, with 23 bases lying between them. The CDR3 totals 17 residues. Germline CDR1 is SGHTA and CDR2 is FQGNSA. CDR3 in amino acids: CASSPLSGTRAPETQYF. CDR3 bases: TGTGCCAGCAGCCCCCTGTCGGGCACAAGGGCTCCAGAGACCCAGTACTTC.